These 11 T cell receptor beta chains originate from one sample sequenced in a study of cytomegalovirus exposure and HLA in healthy donors. Sequencing was performed with immunoSEQ multiplex PCR; in TCRdb, only in-frame clones are kept and a portion is missing. The top ten hold about 1.6% of the sample, which has 150,000 to 200,000 clones, around 88% seen once. The sequencing sample was made of PBMCs. All receptors come from a woman aged 18-29 years in good health and CMV-seronegative.

As regards this clone: The sample carries other DNA sequences with the same CDR3. V usage is TRBV6-5 and J usage is TRBJ1-1; D is possibly TRBD1 (6 bases). Per the germline V gene, CDR1 is MNHEY and CDR2 is SVGAGI. CDR3 length equals 14 residues. The V and J ends lost 1 base and 2 bases respectively, with 8 bases between them. The CDR3 here is CASSYLQGNTEAFF. The DNA of the CDR3 is TGTGCCAGCAGTTACTTACAGGGAAACACTGAAGCTTTCTTT.

The V call is TRBV9, the J call TRBJ1-2; D gene unclear. Germline lookup yields CDR1 SGDLS and CDR2 YYNGEE. V was clipped by 0 bases and J by 4 bases, with 16 bases between them. This CDR3 has 16 amino acids. Written as DNA, the CDR3 is TGTGCCAGCAGCGTAGCCCGGCCGACCGAGGGCTATGGCTACACCTTC. It translates to CASSVARPTEGYGYTF.

CDR3 sequence reads: CASGLVSSRFNFISGANVLTF. The CDR3 DNA sequence: TGTGCTAGTGGTTTGGTCTCAAGTCGGTTTAACTTCATCTCTGGGGCCAACGTCCTGACTTTC. The rearrangement links TRBV12-5 to TRBJ2-6, with unresolved D. The CDR3 length is 21 residues. Germline V gene data show CDR1 as LGHNT and CDR2 as FRNRAP. V was cut by 0 bases and J by 0 bases, with 21 bases left in between.

The chain has TRBV7-2 and TRBJ2-7, with a possible D match to TRBD2 (5 bases). The CDR3 is 13 residues long. Germline V lookup: CDR1 SGHTA, CDR2 FQGNSA. V lost 4 bases and J lost 1, with 8 bases in between. The chain's CDR3 is CASSSRTSYEQYF. Written as DNA, the CDR3 is TGTGCCAGCAGCTCTCGGACTTCCTACGAGCAGTACTTC.

The rearrangement uses TRBV6-6 and TRBJ2-2; maybe TRBD1 (6 bases). Trimming stripped 5 bases from V and 5 bases from J, with 15 bases between. This CDR3 is 15 amino acids long. From germline, CDR1 is MNHNY and CDR2 SVGAGI (reference sequence). CDR3 loop: CASSTIQGGTGELFF. The CDR3 DNA follows: TGTGCCAGCAGTACTATCCAAGGGGGTACCGGGGAGCTGTTTTTT.

The V gene is TRBV18, the J gene TRBJ2-2, with D possibly being TRBD1 (6 bases). Germline values: CDR1 KGHSH, CDR2 LQKENI. Trimming removed 2 bases at V and 0 bases at J, with 7 bases between. The CDR3 is 15 residues long. This chain's CDR3 is CASSPGTTNTGELFF. The CDR3 DNA follows: TGTGCCAGCTCACCAGGGACAACGAACACCGGGGAGCTGTTTTTT. Variable domain in full (rest from reference TRBV18 and TRBJ2-2): NAGVMQNPRHLVRRRGQEARLRCSPMKGHSHVYWYRQLPEEGLKFMVYLQKENIIDESGMPKERFSAEFPKEGPSILRIQQVVRGDSAAYFCASSPGTTNTGELFFGEGSRLTVL.

The chain couples TRBV2 to TRBJ2-1; 9 bases agree with TRBD2. The CDR3 runs to 15 residues. Germline values: CDR1 SNHLY, CDR2 FYNNEI. V lost 6 bases and J lost 3; bases outside the gene matches: 6. CDR3 amino acids: CASRVAGVGYNEQFF. CDR3 in DNA: TGTGCCAGCAGAGTAGCGGGAGTCGGCTACAATGAGCAGTTCTTC.

The chain has TRBV7-9 and TRBJ2-3; 7 nucleotides line up with TRBD2. The CDR3 runs 18 residues. Germline CDR1 is SEHNR and CDR2 is FQNEAQ (reference sequence). J lost 2 bases, V lost 6 bases, and 17 bases had no gene match. This CDR3 reads CASSLVISRAGTTDTQYF. The CDR3 region has the DNA TGTGCCAGCAGTTTGGTTATATCCAGAGCGGGGACCACAGATACGCAGTATTTT.

The V call is TRBV2, the J call TRBJ2-3; 9 nucleotides line up with TRBD1. Germline CDR1 and CDR2: SNHLY and FYNNEI. The CDR3 has 19 residues. Trimming took 0 bases from V and 2 from J; bases not matched to a gene: 12. CDR3 sequence: CASSEALGGTGLVTDTQYF. DNA for the CDR3: TGTGCCAGCAGTGAAGCGCTGGGGGGGACAGGGCTAGTCACAGATACGCAGTATTTT. Combining the CDR3 with reference TRBV2 and TRBJ2-3 gives the whole variable domain EPEVTQTPSHQVTQMGQEVILRCVPISNHLYFYWYRQILGQKVEFLVSFYNNEISEKSEIFDDQFSVERPDGSNFTLKIRSTKLEDSAMYFCASSEALGGTGLVTDTQYFGPGTRLTVL.

This clone was counted a few times. The chain employs TRBV5-1 and TRBJ1-2; 7 bases line up with TRBD1. V lost 4 bases and J lost 7; bases outside the gene matches: 7. This CDR3 has 13 amino acids. CDR1 and CDR2 from the germline V gene are SGHRS and YFSETQ. This chain's CDR3 is CASSHPEGAGYTF. CDR3 DNA sequence: TGCGCCAGCAGCCACCCCGAGGGGGCTGGCTACACCTTC.

This CDR3 is CASSTYRGYHEQYF. Here the CDR3 DNA reads TGTGCCAGCAGTACTTACAGGGGGTACCACGAGCAGTACTTC. This chain uses TRBV27 with TRBJ2-7; 8 nucleotides align to TRBD1. The CDR3 has 14 residues. With V trimmed by 5 bases and J by 5 bases, 8 bases remained unmatched. Germline values: CDR1 MNHEY, CDR2 SMNVEV (reference sequence).